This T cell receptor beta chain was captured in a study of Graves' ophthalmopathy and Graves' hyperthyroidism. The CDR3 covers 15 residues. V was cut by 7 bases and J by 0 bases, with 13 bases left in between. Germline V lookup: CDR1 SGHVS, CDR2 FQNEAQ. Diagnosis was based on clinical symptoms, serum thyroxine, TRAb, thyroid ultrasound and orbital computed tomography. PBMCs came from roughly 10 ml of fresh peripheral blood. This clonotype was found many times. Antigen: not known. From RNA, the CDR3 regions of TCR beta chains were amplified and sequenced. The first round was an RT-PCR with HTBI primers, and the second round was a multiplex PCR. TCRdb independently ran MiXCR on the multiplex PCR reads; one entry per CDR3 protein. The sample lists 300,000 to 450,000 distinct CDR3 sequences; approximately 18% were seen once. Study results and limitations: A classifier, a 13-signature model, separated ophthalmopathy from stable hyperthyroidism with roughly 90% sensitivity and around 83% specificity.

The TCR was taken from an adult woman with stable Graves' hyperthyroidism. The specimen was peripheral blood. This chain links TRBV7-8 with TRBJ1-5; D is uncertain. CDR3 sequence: CASTKDGYSNQPQHF. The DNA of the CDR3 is TGTGCCAGCACCAAGGACGGGTATAGCAATCAGCCCCAGCATTTT.